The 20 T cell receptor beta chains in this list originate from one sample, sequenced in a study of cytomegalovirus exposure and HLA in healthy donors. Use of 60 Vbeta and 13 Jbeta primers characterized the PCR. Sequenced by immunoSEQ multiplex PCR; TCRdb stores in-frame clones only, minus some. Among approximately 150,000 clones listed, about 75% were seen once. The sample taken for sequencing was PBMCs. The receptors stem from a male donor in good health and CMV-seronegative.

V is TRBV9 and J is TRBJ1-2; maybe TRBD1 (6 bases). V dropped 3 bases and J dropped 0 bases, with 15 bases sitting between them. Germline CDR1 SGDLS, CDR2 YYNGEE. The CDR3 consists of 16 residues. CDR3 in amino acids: CASSGPRQAANYGYTF. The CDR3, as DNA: TGTGCCAGCAGCGGCCCACGACAGGCAGCTAACTATGGCTACACCTTC.

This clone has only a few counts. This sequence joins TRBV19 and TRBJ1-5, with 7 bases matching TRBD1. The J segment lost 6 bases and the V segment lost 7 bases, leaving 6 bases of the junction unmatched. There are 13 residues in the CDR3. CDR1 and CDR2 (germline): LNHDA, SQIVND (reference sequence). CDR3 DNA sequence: TGTGCCAGTACCGGGACAGTGGGTCAGCCCCAGCATTTT. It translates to CASTGTVGQPQHF.

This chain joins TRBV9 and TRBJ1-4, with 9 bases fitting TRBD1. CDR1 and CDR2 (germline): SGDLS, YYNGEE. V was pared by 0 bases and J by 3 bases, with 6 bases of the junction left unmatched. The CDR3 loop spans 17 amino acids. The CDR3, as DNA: TGTGCCAGCAGCGTAGGCGACAGGGGGATACCTAATGAAAAACTGTTTTTT. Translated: CASSVGDRGIPNEKLFF.

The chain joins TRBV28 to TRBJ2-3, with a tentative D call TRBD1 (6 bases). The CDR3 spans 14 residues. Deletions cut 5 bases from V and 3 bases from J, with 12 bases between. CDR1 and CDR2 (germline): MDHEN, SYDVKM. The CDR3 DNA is TGTGCCAGCAGTGAACAGGGTCGGACAGATACGCAGTATTTT. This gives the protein CASSEQGRTDTQYF. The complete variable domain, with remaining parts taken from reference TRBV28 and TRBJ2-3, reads DVKVTQSSRYLVKRTGEKVFLECVQDMDHENMFWYRQDPGLGLRLIYFSYDVKMKEKGDIPEGYSVSREKKERFSLILESASTNQTSMYLCASSEQGRTDTQYFGPGTRLTVL.

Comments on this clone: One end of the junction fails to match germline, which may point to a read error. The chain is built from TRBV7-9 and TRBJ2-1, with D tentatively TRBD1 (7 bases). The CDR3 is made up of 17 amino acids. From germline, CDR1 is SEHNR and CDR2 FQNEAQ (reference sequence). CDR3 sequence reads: CSSSLKGQGGNYNEQFF. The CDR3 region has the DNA TGTTCCAGCAGCTTAAAGGGCCAGGGGGGTAACTACAATGAGCAGTTCTTC.

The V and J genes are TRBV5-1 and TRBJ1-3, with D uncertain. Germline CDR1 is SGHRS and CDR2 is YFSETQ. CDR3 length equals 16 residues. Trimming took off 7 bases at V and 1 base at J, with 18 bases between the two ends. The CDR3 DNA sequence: TGCGCCAGCGGACCGGGAGCTAGAAATTCTGGAAACACCATATATTTT. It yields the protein CASGPGARNSGNTIYF. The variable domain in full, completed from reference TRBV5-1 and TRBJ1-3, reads KAGVTQTPRYLIKTRGQQVTLSCSPISGHRSVSWYQQTPGQGLQFLFEYFSETQRNKGNFPGRFSGRQFSNSRSEMNVSTLELGDSALYLCASGPGARNSGNTIYFGEGSWLTVV.

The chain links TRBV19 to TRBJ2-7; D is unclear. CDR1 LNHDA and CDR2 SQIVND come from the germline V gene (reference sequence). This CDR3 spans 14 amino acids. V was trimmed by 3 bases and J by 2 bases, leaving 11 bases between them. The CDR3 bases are TGTGCCAGTAGTATTACAGTAAAAACCTACGAGCAGTACTTC. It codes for CASSITVKTYEQYF.

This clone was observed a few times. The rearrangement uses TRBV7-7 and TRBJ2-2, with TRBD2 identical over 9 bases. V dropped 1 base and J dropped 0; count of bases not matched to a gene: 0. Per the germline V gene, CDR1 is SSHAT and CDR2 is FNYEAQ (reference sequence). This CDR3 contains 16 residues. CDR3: CASSLGGRANTGELFF. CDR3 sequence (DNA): TGTGCCAGCAGCTTAGGCGGGAGGGCGAACACCGGGGAGCTGTTTTTT.

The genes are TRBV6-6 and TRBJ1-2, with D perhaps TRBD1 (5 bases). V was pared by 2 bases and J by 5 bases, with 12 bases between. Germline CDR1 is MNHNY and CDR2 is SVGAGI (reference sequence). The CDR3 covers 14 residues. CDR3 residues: CASSYPLTGYGYTF. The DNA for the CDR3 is TGTGCCAGCAGTTACCCCCTCACAGGTTATGGCTACACCTTC.

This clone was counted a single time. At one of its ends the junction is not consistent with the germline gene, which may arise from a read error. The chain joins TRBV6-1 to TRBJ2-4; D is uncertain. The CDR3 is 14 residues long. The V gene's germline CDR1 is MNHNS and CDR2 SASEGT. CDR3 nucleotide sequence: TGTGCCAGCAGCGAAGACCCCGAGGTTGACATTCAGTACTTC. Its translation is CASSEDPEVDIQYF.

CDR3 nucleotides: TGTGCCAGCAGCCCGGGACTTCTCCCCTACGAGCAGTACTTC. Residues: CASSPGLLPYEQYF. The rearrangement links TRBV5-5 to TRBJ2-7; weak D call: TRBD2 (6 bases). The CDR3 sequence is 14 residues long. Trimming stripped 4 bases from V and 2 bases from J, with 13 bases between. Germline CDR1 SGHKS, CDR2 YYEKEE (reference sequence).

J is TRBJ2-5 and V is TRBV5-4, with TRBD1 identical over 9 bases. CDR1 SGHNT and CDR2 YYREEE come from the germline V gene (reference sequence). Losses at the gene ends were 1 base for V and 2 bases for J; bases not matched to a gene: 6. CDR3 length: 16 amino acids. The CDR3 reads CASSLRDRVGQETQYF. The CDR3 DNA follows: TGTGCCAGCAGCTTGAGGGACAGGGTGGGGCAAGAGACCCAGTACTTC.

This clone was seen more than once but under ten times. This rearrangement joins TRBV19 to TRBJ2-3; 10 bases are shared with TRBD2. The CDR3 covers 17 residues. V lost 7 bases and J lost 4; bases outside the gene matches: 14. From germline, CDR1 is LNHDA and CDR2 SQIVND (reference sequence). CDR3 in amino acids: CASKSVEAGGRSDTQYF. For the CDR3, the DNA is TGTGCCAGTAAGAGTGTGGAAGCGGGAGGGAGGTCAGATACGCAGTATTTT.

The DNA for the CDR3 is TGCGCCAGCAGCTGGAACGACAGGGGGCGACAAGAGACCCAGTACTTC. Its protein is CASSWNDRGRQETQYF. V and J are TRBV5-1 and TRBJ2-5, with 10 positions matching TRBD1. Germline V gene sequence: CDR1 SGHRS, CDR2 YFSETQ. This CDR3 contains 16 residues. The V and J ends lost 3 bases and 2 bases, in that order; junction bases with no gene match: 7.

The CDR3 is CASSGGGLPSSYEQYF. The CDR3 DNA sequence: TGTGCCAGTAGTGGTGGAGGGCTTCCTAGCTCCTACGAGCAGTACTTC. The genes are TRBV19 and TRBJ2-5; maybe TRBD2 (6 bases). The DNA end is a closer match to TRBJ2-7, so the J assignment may be wrong. Looked up from germline, CDR1 is LNHDA and CDR2 is SQIVND (reference sequence). The length of the CDR3 is 16 residues.

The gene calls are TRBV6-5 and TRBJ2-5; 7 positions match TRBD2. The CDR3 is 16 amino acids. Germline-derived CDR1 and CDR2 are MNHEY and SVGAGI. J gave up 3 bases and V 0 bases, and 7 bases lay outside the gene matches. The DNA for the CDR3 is TGTGCCAGCAGTTACTCGATTCTCCGGGGGGAAGAGACCCAGTACTTC. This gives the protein CASSYSILRGEETQYF.

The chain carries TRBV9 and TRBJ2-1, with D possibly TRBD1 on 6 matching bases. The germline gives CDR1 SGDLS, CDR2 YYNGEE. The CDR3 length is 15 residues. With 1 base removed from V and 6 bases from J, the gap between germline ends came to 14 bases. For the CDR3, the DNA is TGTGCCAGCAGCGTAACCGCGGGCAGGGGCAATGAGCAGTTCTTC. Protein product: CASSVTAGRGNEQFF.

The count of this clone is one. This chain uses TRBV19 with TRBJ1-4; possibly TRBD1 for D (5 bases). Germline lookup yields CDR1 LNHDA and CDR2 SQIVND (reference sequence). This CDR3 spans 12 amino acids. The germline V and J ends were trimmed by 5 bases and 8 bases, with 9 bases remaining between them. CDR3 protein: CASSEGEEKLFF. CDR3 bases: TGTGCCAGTAGTGAAGGGGAAGAAAAACTGTTTTTT.

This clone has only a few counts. CDR3 nucleotide sequence: TGTGCCAGCAGGGGACAGAACATGAACACTGAAGCTTTCTTT. Amino acids: CASRGQNMNTEAFF. The chain is built from TRBV7-9 and TRBJ1-1; TRBD1 matches at 7 bases. The V gene's germline CDR1 is SEHNR and CDR2 FQNEAQ (reference sequence). V gave up 6 bases and J gave up 0 bases; unmatched junction bases: 4. The length of the CDR3 is 14 residues. The full variable domain, completed using reference TRBV7-9 and TRBJ1-1, is DTGVSQNPRHKITKRGQNVTFRCDPISEHNRLYWYRQTLGQGPEFLTYFQNEAQLEKSRLLSDRFSAERPKGSFSTLEIQRTEQGDSAMYLCASRGQNMNTEAFFGQGTRLTVV.

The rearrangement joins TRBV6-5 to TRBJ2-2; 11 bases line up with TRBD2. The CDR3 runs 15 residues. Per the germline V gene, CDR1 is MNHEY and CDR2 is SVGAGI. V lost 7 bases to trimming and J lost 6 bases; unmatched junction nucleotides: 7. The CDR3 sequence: CASIRGTSGAGELFF. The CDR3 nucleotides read TGTGCCAGCATCCGGGGGACTAGCGGCGCCGGGGAGCTGTTTTTT.